The 20 T cell receptor beta chains given below trace back to one sample, sequenced in a study of blood T cell repertoires in COVID-19. This table comes from immunoSEQ multiplex PCR, and its TCRdb copy is limited to in-frame clones, with some not included. The sample consists of around 160,000 clones, 78% of them appearing once. Sequenced: peripheral blood. The receptors originated from a woman over 75 with acute or convalescent COVID-19.

The V call is TRBV30, the J call TRBJ1-5; the D gene is possibly TRBD1 (6 bases). The V end was cut by 2 bases, the J end by 4 bases, with 12 bases between. The CDR3 spans 14 residues. Germline CDR1 GTSNPN, CDR2 SVGIG (reference sequence). CDR3 nucleotides: TGTGCCTGGAGTATATTGACAGGTAATCAGCCCCAGCATTTT. Residues: CAWSILTGNQPQHF. Looking up the rest from reference TRBV30 and TRBJ1-5 gives the full variable domain: SQTIHQWPATLVQPVGSPLSLECTVEGTSNPNLYWYRQAAGRGLQLLFYSVGIGQISSEVPQNLSASRPQDRQFILSSKKLLLSDSGFYLCAWSILTGNQPQHFGDGTRLSIL.

The CDR3 here is CASSLDRPGETQYF. CDR3 bases: TGCGCCAGCAGCTTGGACCGGCCGGGGGAGACCCAGTACTTC. The chain has TRBV5-1 and TRBJ2-5; a weak D match, TRBD2 (5 bases). From germline, CDR1 is SGHRS and CDR2 YFSETQ. The germline V and J ends were trimmed by 0 bases and 5 bases, with 11 bases remaining between them. The CDR3 is 14 residues long.

This clone came up once. One end of the junction varies from germline; a read error may be responsible. CDR3 sequence: CASSLSGQHNQPQHF. Here the CDR3 DNA reads TGTGCTAGCAGCTTGTCTGGGCAGCACAATCAGCCCCAGCATTTT. The gene calls are TRBV7-7 and TRBJ1-5; D is unclear. Germline V gene lookup returns CDR1 SSHAT and CDR2 FNYEAQ (reference sequence). The CDR3 is 15 residues long.

The chain recombines TRBV25-1 with TRBJ2-2, with TRBD2 identical over 9 bases. V trimming: 1 base; J trimming: 2 bases; junction bases outside the gene matches: 5. Germline V CDR1 and CDR2: MGHDK, SYGVNS. This CDR3 region has 17 residues. CDR3 sequence: CASSELASGVNTGELFF. CDR3 nucleotides: TGTGCCAGCAGTGAATTAGCTAGCGGGGTAAACACCGGGGAGCTGTTTTTT.

This chain connects TRBV18 to TRBJ2-7; 10 positions agree with TRBD1. The CDR3 is 15 residues long. V lost 3 bases, J lost 4 bases, and 6 bases stayed unmatched. Germline V gene sequence: CDR1 KGHSH, CDR2 LQKENI. CDR3 loop: CASSPRQGAPYEQYF. The CDR3 nucleotides read TGTGCCAGCTCACCTAGACAGGGGGCCCCGTACGAGCAGTACTTC. Together with reference TRBV18 and TRBJ2-7, the CDR3 gives the full variable domain: NAGVMQNPRHLVRRRGQEARLRCSPMKGHSHVYWYRQLPEEGLKFMVYLQKENIIDESGMPKERFSAEFPKEGPSILRIQQVVRGDSAAYFCASSPRQGAPYEQYFGPGTRLTVT.

The chain recombines TRBV5-6 with TRBJ2-7; 9 bases map to TRBD1. The CDR3 runs to 14 residues. Per the germline V gene, CDR1 is SGHDT and CDR2 is YYEEEE. J gave up 5 bases and V 4 bases, and 7 bases lay outside the gene matches. The CDR3 loop is CASSASTGGDEQYF. CDR3 DNA sequence: TGTGCCAGCAGCGCCTCAACAGGGGGCGACGAGCAGTACTTC.

This chain joins TRBV3-1 (or the pseudogene TRBV3-2) and TRBJ2-1; D gene ambiguous. Deletions cut 1 base from V and 6 bases from J, with 7 bases between. CDR1 is LGHDT, CDR2 YNNKEL, per germline (reference sequence). The CDR3 runs to 13 residues. The CDR3 spells CASSQGLLNEQFF. The DNA for the CDR3 is TGTGCCAGCAGCCAAGGGTTACTCAATGAGCAGTTCTTC.

This clone was counted many times. CDR3 nucleotides: TGTGCCAGCAGTACCGGGTCCTCAAAGACCCAGTACTTC. Amino acid sequence: CASSTGSSKTQYF. The chain couples TRBV2 to TRBJ2-5; D unresolved. Germline-derived CDR1 and CDR2 are SNHLY and FYNNEI. This CDR3 comprises 13 residues. Between the trimmed V and J ends, which lost 5 bases and 6 bases, there was a span of 13 bases.

J is TRBJ2-3 and V is TRBV9; TRBD1 matches 9 bases. Unmatched junction bases numbered 3, after V lost 0 bases and J lost 4 bases. Germline V lookup: CDR1 SGDLS, CDR2 YYNGEE. This CDR3 contains 15 residues. Here the CDR3 DNA reads TGTGCCAGCAGCGTAGCCGGACAGGGGTCAGATACGCAGTATTTT. It is translated as CASSVAGQGSDTQYF.

The rearrangement joins TRBV20-1 to TRBJ2-7, with 7 nucleotides matching TRBD2. Germline assignment: CDR1 DFQATT and CDR2 SNEGSKA (reference sequence). The junction had 7 bases not matched to a gene; V was cut back by 3 bases and J by 5 bases. The length of the CDR3 is 13 residues. The CDR3 DNA reads as TGCAGTGCTAGTGGGGGACTAATACACGAGCAGTACTTC. Protein product: CSASGGLIHEQYF.

V usage is TRBV28 and J usage is TRBJ1-2, with 7 bases identical to TRBD1. CDR3 length: 15 amino acids. CDR1 is MDHEN and CDR2 is SYDVKM in the germline V gene. Trimming took 2 bases from V and 4 from J; bases not matched to a gene: 7. The CDR3 here is CASSLRTTGIYGYTF. The CDR3 DNA follows: TGTGCCAGCAGTTTAAGGACGACAGGGATCTATGGCTACACCTTC.

This clone has more than one count but fewer than ten. The chain uses TRBV7-9 and TRBJ1-2; 7 bases fit TRBD1. CDR3 length equals 13 residues. Germline CDR1 SEHNR, CDR2 FQNEAQ (reference sequence). V dropped 6 bases and J dropped 8; count of bases not matched to a gene: 9. The CDR3 DNA sequence: TGTGCCAGCAGAAGGACCGACAGGGACGGCTACACCTTC. Amino acid sequence: CASRRTDRDGYTF. Supplemented by reference TRBV7-9 and TRBJ1-2, the full variable domain reads DTGVSQNPRHKITKRGQNVTFRCDPISEHNRLYWYRQTLGQGPEFLTYFQNEAQLEKSRLLSDRFSAERPKGSFSTLEIQRTEQGDSAMYLCASRRTDRDGYTFGSGTRLTVV.

The chain carries TRBV5-1 and TRBJ2-3; 8 nucleotides line up with TRBD2. The CDR3 is made up of 17 amino acids. After removal of 5 bases from V and 0 bases from J, the junction contained 11 bases not matched to a gene. The germline V gene encodes CDR1 SGHRS and CDR2 YFSETQ. CDR3 DNA sequence: TGCGCCAGCAGTCACGAGGGGCGGGGGGTCAGCACAGATACGCAGTATTTT. Translation gives CASSHEGRGVSTDTQYF.

The genes are TRBV5-1 and TRBJ2-7; the match to TRBD2 covers 10 bases. This CDR3 comprises 15 residues. CDR1 is SGHRS, CDR2 YFSETQ, per germline. Germline trimming cut 4 bases from V and 4 bases from J; bases unmatched to any gene: 8. CDR3 sequence (DNA): TGCGCCAGCAGCGGGTCCCTAGCGGGGGAATACGAGCAGTACTTC. Its protein product is CASSGSLAGEYEQYF.

This clone occurred once. This sequence joins TRBV9 and TRBJ2-1, with 9 bases aligning to TRBD2. V shed 4 bases and J 2 bases; nucleotides not matched to a gene: 4. Germline V CDR1 and CDR2: SGDLS, YYNGEE. The CDR3 loop spans 15 amino acids. CDR3 bases: TGTGCCAGCAGCAAAACTAGCGGGCCCTACAATGAGCAGTTCTTC. Amino acids: CASSKTSGPYNEQFF.

The J gene is TRBJ2-3, the V gene TRBV3-1 (or the pseudogene TRBV3-2); D is unresolved. CDR3 length: 12 residues. Trimming removed 4 bases from V and 3 bases from J, with 5 bases in between. The germline gives CDR1 LGHDT, CDR2 YNNKEL (reference sequence). CDR3 coding DNA: TGTGCCAGCAGCCTCCAGACAGATACGCAGTATTTT. Protein product: CASSLQTDTQYF.

The chain joins TRBV28 to TRBJ1-2, with TRBD1 matching 9 bases. Germline trimming cut 6 bases from V and 0 bases from J; bases unmatched to any gene: 2. The V gene's germline CDR1 is MDHEN and CDR2 SYDVKM. There are 14 residues in the CDR3. CDR3 amino acids: CASRGQGSNYGYTF. CDR3 bases: TGTGCCAGCAGGGGACAGGGATCTAACTATGGCTACACCTTC.

V gene TRBV5-1 combines with J gene TRBJ2-7, with 9 bases lining up with TRBD2. V lost 4 bases, J lost 3 bases, and 2 bases stayed unmatched. The germline gives CDR1 SGHRS, CDR2 YFSETQ. This CDR3 comprises 13 residues. Written as DNA, the CDR3 is TGCGCCAGCAGCCCTAGCGGGATCTACGAGCAGTACTTC. Translated: CASSPSGIYEQYF.

The chain joins TRBV5-4 to TRBJ2-3; D perhaps matches TRBD2 (5 bases). From germline, CDR1 is SGHNT and CDR2 YYREEE (reference sequence). V lost 4 bases and J lost 0, with 15 bases in between. The CDR3 consists of 16 residues. Here the CDR3 reads CASSKRSGSSTDTQYF. The CDR3 DNA sequence: TGTGCCAGCAGCAAACGCTCGGGATCTAGCACAGATACGCAGTATTTT.

This clone was detected once. The gene calls are TRBV28 and TRBJ2-7; tentatively, D is TRBD2 (5 bases). The germline V gene has CDR1 MDHEN and CDR2 SYDVKM. There are 13 residues in the CDR3. Trimming took 6 bases from V and 2 from J, leaving 11 bases between them. Written as DNA, the CDR3 is TGTGCCAGCAGCCGGAAACTAGCCTACGAGCAGTACTTC. This codes for CASSRKLAYEQYF.